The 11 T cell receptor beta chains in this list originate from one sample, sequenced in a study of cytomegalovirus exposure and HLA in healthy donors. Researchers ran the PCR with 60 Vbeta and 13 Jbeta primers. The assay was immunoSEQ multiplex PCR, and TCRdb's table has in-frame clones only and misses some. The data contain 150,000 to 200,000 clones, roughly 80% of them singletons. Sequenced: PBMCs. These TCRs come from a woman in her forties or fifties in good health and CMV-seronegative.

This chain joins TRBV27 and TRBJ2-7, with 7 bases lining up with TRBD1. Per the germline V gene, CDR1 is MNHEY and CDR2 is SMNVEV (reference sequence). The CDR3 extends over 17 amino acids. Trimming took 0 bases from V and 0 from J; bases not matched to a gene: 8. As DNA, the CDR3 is TGTGCCAGCAGTTTATCACCGACCAGGGGGAGCTCCTACGAGCAGTACTTC. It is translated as CASSLSPTRGSSYEQYF.

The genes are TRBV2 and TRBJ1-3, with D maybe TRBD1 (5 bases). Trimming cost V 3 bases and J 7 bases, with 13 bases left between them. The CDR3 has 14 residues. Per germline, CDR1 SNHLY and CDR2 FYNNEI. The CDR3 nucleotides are TGTGCCAGCAGTGAGCAGGGTGATTGGAACACCATATATTTT. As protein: CASSEQGDWNTIYF. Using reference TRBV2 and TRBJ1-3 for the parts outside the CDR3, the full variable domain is EPEVTQTPSHQVTQMGQEVILRCVPISNHLYFYWYRQILGQKVEFLVSFYNNEISEKSEIFDDQFSVERPDGSNFTLKIRSTKLEDSAMYFCASSEQGDWNTIYFGEGSWLTVV.

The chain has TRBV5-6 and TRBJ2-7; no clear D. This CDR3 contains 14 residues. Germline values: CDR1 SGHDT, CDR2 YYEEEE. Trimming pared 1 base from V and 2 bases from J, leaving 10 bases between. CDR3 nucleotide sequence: TGTGCCAGCAGCTTGTCCCTATCTACCTACGAGCAGTACTTC. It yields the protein CASSLSLSTYEQYF.

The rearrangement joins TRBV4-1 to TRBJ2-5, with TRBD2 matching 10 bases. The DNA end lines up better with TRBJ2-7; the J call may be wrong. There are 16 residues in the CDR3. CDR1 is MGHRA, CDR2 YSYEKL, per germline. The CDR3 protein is CASSPIGLAETYEQYF. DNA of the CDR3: TGCGCCAGCAGCCCAATAGGACTAGCGGAGACCTACGAGCAGTACTTC.

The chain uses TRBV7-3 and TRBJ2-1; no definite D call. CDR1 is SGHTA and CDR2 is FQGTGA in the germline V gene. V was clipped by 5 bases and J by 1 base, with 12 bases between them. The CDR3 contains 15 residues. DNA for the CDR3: TGTGCCAGCAGCCAAAGGTGGAGTTCCTACAATGAGCAGTTCTTC. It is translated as CASSQRWSSYNEQFF.

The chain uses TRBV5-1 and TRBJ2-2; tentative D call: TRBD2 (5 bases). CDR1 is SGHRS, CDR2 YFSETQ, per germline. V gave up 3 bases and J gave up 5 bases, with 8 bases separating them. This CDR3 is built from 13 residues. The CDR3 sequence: CASSSPGTGELFF. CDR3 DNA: TGCGCCAGCAGCTCACCGGGGACCGGGGAGCTGTTTTTT.

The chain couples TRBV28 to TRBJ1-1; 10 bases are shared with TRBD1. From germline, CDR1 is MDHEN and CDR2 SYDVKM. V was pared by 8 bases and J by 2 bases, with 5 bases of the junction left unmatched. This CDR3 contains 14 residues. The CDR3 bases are TGTGCCAGCGCCAAGACAGGGGGCAACACTGAAGCTTTCTTT. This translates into CASAKTGGNTEAFF.

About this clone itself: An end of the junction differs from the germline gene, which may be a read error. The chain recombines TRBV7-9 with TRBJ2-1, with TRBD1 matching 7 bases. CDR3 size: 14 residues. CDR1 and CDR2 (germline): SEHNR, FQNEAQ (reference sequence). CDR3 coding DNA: TGTTCCAGCAGACCGGGACAGCAACACAATGAGCAGTTCTTC. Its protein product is CSSRPGQQHNEQFF.

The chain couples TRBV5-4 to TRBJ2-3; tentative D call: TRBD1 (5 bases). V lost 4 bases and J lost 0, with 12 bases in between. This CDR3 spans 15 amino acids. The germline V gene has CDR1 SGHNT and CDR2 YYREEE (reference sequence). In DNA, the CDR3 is TGTGCCAGCAGCAGGGGCTCCTCTAGCACAGATACGCAGTATTTT. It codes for CASSRGSSSTDTQYF.

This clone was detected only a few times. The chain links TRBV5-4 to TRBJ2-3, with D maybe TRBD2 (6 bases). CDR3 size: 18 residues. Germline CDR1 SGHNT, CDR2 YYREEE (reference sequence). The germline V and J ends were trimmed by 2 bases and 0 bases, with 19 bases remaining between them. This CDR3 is CASSLTRISGESTDTQYF. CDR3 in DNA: TGTGCCAGCAGCTTAACGCGGATATCGGGGGAGAGCACAGATACGCAGTATTTT.

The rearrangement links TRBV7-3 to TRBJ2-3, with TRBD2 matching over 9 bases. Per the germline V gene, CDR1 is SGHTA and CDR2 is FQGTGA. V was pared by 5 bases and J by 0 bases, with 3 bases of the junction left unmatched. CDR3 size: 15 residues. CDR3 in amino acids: CASSAAGGSTDTQYF. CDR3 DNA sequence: TGTGCCAGCAGCGCAGCGGGGGGCAGCACAGATACGCAGTATTTT.